The clone carrying this TCR beta chain was counted many times. Its antigen remains unidentified. One entry per CDR3 protein results from TCRdb running MiXCR on the 5' RACE reads. The data hold 280,000 or so distinct CDR3 sequences, with roughly 8.6% observed a single time. The length of the CDR3 is 15 residues. The junction had 4 bases not matched to a gene; V was cut back by 3 bases and J by 4 bases. The record originates from a study of identical twins. Findings and caveats of the study: Carriage of fewer insertions was seen in abundant cord blood beta clonotypes, whereas memory repertoires showed none. The study found weaker excess twin sharing in beta out-of-frame sequences. Alpha sequences out of frame and shared by twins had excess low generation probability.

The data were also submitted as part of a second study, on yellow fever vaccine responses in identical twins. According to that study: On the reported evidence, twins' vaccine T cell responses seemed partly convergent and partly personalized.

Sample: memory (CD45RO+) T cells sorted from blood. This chain joins TRBV12-3 or TRBV12-4 and TRBJ2-5; 11 positions agree with TRBD2. This receptor was taken from a woman in her late teens or twenties in good health. The CDR3 DNA follows: TGTGCCAGCAGTTTGCTAGCGGGAGGAGGAGAGACCCAGTACTTC. Residues: CASSLLAGGGETQYF.